Listed below are T cell receptor beta chains from one sample, sequenced in a study of control samples from healthy donors and cancer patients. The repertoire was sequenced with immunoSEQ multiplex PCR; TCRdb's copy has only in-frame clones and lacks some. The profile covers just over 150,000 clones, with over 90% appearing a single time and approximately 2.5% taken by the ten largest. Sample: blood. The receptor source for this set is a man aged 50 to 59 in good health. The CDR3 runs from the conserved cysteine through the conserved F or W. The order of the fields is V gene, CDR3 length, J gene, CDR3 protein.

V: TRBV27
length: 11
J: TRBJ1-4
CDR3: CASSLNEKLFF

V: TRBV24-1
length: 14
J: TRBJ1-2
CDR3: CATSDFSQARGYTF

V: TRBV5-1
length: 11
J: TRBJ2-3
CDR3: CASGKSDTQYF

V: TRBV27
length: 16
J: TRBJ1-1
CDR3: CASTLRGALGNTEAFF

V: TRBV5-1
length: 15
J: TRBJ2-5
CDR3: CASSLVTGGGETQYF

V: TRBV28
length: 12
J: TRBJ1-1
CDR3: CASSLGHTEAFF

V: TRBV7-9
length: 14
J: TRBJ2-1
CDR3: CASSFRGRASEQFF

V: TRBV7-8
length: 15
J: TRBJ2-3
CDR3: CASSLGRVGTDTQYF

V: TRBV5-1
length: 18
J: TRBJ2-1
CDR3: CASSAGTGAVPAYNEQFF

V: TRBV9
length: 15
J: TRBJ2-7
CDR3: CASSVDPGQGSEQYF

V: TRBV4-1
length: 13
J: TRBJ2-7
CDR3: CASSPRGGYEQYF

V: TRBV27
length: 16
J: TRBJ2-1
CDR3: CASSPLVAPSYNEQFF

V: TRBV15
length: 13
J: TRBJ2-2
CDR3: CATSRRNTGELFF

V: TRBV9
length: 17
J: TRBJ2-2
CDR3: CASSVVSGLATPGELFF

V: TRBV28
length: 14
J: TRBJ1-5
CDR3: CASSFNRGGQPQHF

V: TRBV7-9
length: 15
J: TRBJ1-1
CDR3: CASSLGTVLNTEAFF

V: TRBV7-9
length: 19
J: TRBJ2-6
CDR3: CASSWGSGTGISGANVLTF

V: TRBV18
length: 16
J: TRBJ1-4
CDR3: CASSPLRPATNEKLFF

V: TRBV10-2
length: 15
J: TRBJ2-2
CDR3: CATSGLAGDTGELFF

V: TRBV28
length: 15
J: TRBJ1-6
CDR3: CASSYFGGYESPLHF

V: TRBV4-2
length: 14
J: TRBJ1-4
CDR3: CASSLRDRPEKLFF

V: TRBV11-2
length: 11
J: TRBJ2-7
CDR3: CASTRAYEQYF

V: TRBV5-1
length: 15
J: TRBJ2-6
CDR3: CASSSQGSGANVLTF

V: TRBV28
length: 17
J: TRBJ2-2
CDR3: CASSPLGRTGGIGELFF

V: TRBV5-5
length: 14
J: TRBJ2-5
CDR3: CASSLEWGPETQYF

V: TRBV7-2
length: 13
J: TRBJ2-7
CDR3: CASSGTRGYEQYF

V: TRBV19
length: 15
J: TRBJ1-1
CDR3: CASSRGVLGNTEAFF

V: TRBV14
length: 15
J: TRBJ1-2
CDR3: CASSQGNRGVYGYTF

V: TRBV11-2
length: 15
J: TRBJ1-3
CDR3: CASSPRQGRGNTIYF

V: TRBV5-1
length: 15
J: TRBJ2-3
CDR3: CASSPKGAGTDTQYF

V: TRBV30
length: 15
J: TRBJ1-1
CDR3: CAWSLPDRDGTEAFF

V: TRBV11-2
length: 16
J: TRBJ1-4
CDR3: CASSPRVGTGREKLFF

V: TRBV4-1
length: 16
J: TRBJ2-5
CDR3: CASSQEGPGLGETQYF

V: TRBV6-5
length: 12
J: TRBJ1-1
CDR3: CASRGLGGRAFF

V: TRBV16
length: 14
J: TRBJ1-6
CDR3: CASSQSIGKSPLHF

V: TRBV3-1/TRBV3-2
length: 15
J: TRBJ1-6
CDR3: CASSQGSGSNSPLHF

V: TRBV11-2
length: 15
J: TRBJ1-6
CDR3: CASSQSSGGNSPLHF

V: TRBV29-1
length: 14
J: TRBJ2-3
CDR3: CSGGGTGVADTQYF

V: TRBV28
length: 17
J: TRBJ1-5
CDR3: CASSLYRGQGGNQPQHF

V: TRBV27
length: 14
J: TRBJ1-5
CDR3: CASSLSRSKDPQHF

V: TRBV28
length: 14
J: TRBJ2-7
CDR3: CASSLAAITYEQYF

V: TRBV27
length: 14
J: TRBJ1-2
CDR3: CASALVRTSYGYTF

V: TRBV27
length: 14
J: TRBJ2-6
CDR3: CASSLDSGANVLTF

V: TRBV4-2
length: 17
J: TRBJ2-2
CDR3: CASSLQAIPANTGELFF

V: TRBV7-2
length: 15
J: TRBJ2-3
CDR3: CASSLRGLGVDTQYF

V: TRBV30
length: 13
J: TRBJ2-2
CDR3: CAWSEQGTGELFF

V: TRBV5-4
length: 17
J: TRBJ1-2
CDR3: CASSYDRASGVGYGYTF

V: TRBV3-1/TRBV3-2
length: 14
J: TRBJ1-6
CDR3: CASSQLSTGSPLHF

V: TRBV24-1
length: 13
J: TRBJ2-3
CDR3: CATSAGAIDTQYF

V: TRBV10-2
length: 17
J: TRBJ2-4
CDR3: CASSEPSSASGRNIQYF

V: TRBV27
length: 14
J: TRBJ1-1
CDR3: CASSTLTGETEAFF

V: TRBV18
length: 17
J: TRBJ1-5
CDR3: CASSPRDTAGKGQPQHF

V: TRBV28
length: 15
J: TRBJ2-1
CDR3: CASSPQGTGRLVQFF

V: TRBV29-1
length: 13
J: TRBJ1-5
CDR3: CSVRKGVDTPQHF

V: TRBV18
length: 13
J: TRBJ2-3
CDR3: CASSPAGTDTQYF

V: TRBV5-1
length: 14
J: TRBJ2-4
CDR3: CASSPYGGMNIQYF

V: TRBV24-1
length: 13
J: TRBJ1-2
CDR3: CATSASSNYGYTF

V: TRBV3-1/TRBV3-2
length: 15
J: TRBJ1-2
CDR3: CASSPGGAQGYGYTF

V: TRBV7-3
length: 14
J: TRBJ2-7
CDR3: CASSPFGPGGEQYF